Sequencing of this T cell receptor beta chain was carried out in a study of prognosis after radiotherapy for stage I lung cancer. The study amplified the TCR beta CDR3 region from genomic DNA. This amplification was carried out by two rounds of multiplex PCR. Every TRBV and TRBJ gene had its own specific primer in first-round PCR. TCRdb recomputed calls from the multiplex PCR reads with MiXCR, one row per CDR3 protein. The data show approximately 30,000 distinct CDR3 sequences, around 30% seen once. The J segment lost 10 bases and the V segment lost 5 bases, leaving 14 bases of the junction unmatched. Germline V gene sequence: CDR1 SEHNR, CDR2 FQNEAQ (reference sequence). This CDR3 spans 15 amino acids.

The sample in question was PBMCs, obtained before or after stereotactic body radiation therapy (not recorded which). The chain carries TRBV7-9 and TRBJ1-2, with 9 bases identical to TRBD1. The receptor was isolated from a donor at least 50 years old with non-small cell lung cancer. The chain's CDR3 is CASSPIGQGFSVYTF. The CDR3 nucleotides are TGTGCCAGCAGCCCAATAGGACAGGGGTTCTCTGTCTACACCTTC.